The T cell receptor beta chain described here comes from a study of CD8 T cells in ankylosing spondylitis (dated by TCRdb to about 2017). Describing the broader study: The study set out to find disease-linked TCR variants by profiling T cell receptor beta repertoires in ankylosing spondylitis patients and healthy donors. The full study cohort comprised around 23 ankylosing spondylitis patients and about 110 healthy donors. Samples of peripheral blood were taken, and for ankylosing spondylitis patients, synovial fluid was collected as well.

V is pared back by 1 base and J by 5 bases, with 9 bases lying between the germline termini. The germline V gene specifies SGHRS as CDR1 and YFSETQ as CDR2. Its CDR3 holds 14 amino acids, cysteine through phenylalanine. Only the CDR3 part of the read is kept: 42 bases, read in frame from the first base. Study-wide findings and limitations: Significant enrichment of the disease-linked clones was reported in matched synovial fluid samples from ankylosing spondylitis patients. In peripheral blood, the disease-linked clones were found at relatively low frequencies and had a CD8+ phenotype. Blood from ankylosing spondylitis patients appeared to be characterized by a TCR beta motif made up of seven or eight highly homologous amino acid variants. Some TCR beta motif variants had previously been reported in synovial fluid and blood of reactive arthritis patients, which suggested common disease-initiation mechanisms.

As concerns this clonotype: Its antigen specificity is not known. Base quality data are lacking; no much larger clone is found one base away.

The instrument was an Illumina HiSeq 2500. Quantitative 5'-RACE with molecular barcodes was used to prepare TCR beta libraries. The published analysis was carried out like this. A new computational method, built on a probabilistic model of VDJ rearrangement, was used to identify disease-linked TCR variants. Clones were called with MiXCR by TCRdb after fastp trimmed the public reads at Q25, and only in-frame beta chains were retained. Entries are consolidated by CDR3 protein sequence, retaining the most common genes and DNA. TCRdb, rather than the study authors, made the V and J calls. This sample lists a few hundred thousand distinct CDR3 sequences; 20% to 25% were detected once. The top ten hold roughly 16% of the sample.

Rearrangement joined TRBV5-1 to TRBJ2-2; there is no confident call for the D gene. The receptor comes from a male donor with ankylosing spondylitis. Sequencing used blood, either unsorted or a sorted T cell fraction (not recorded which). In nucleotide form, the sequence is TGCGCCAGCAGCTTGCCCACAGAAACCGGGGAGCTGTTTTTT. The translation is CASSLPTETGELFF.